Listed below are T cell receptor beta chains from one sample, sequenced in a study of Graves' ophthalmopathy and Graves' hyperthyroidism. TCRdb itself ran the multiplex PCR reads through MiXCR, one entry per CDR3 protein. The repertoire includes 740,000 or so distinct CDR3 sequences, 35% to 50% of them detected once, and 35% to 55% sits in the top ten. Sequencing was done on a sample of peripheral blood. The source is an adult man with Graves' ophthalmopathy. The CDR3 runs from the conserved cysteine through the conserved F or W. Fields, in order: D gene, clone size, V gene, J gene, CDR3 DNA, CDR3 protein. A D gene is named only where the DNA matches it firmly. Clone size is shown for a subset of rows, as once, few, many or a class of expanded clone.

>-|few|TRBV20-1|TRBJ2-6
TGCAGTGCTAGTTTGGCCCGAACTGGGGCCAACGTCCTGACTTTC
CSASLARTGANVLTF
>TRBD1|-|TRBV25-1|TRBJ1-2
TGTGCCAGCAGCCAACATGACAGGGCCTATGGCTACACCTTC
CASSQHDRAYGYTF
>-|-|TRBV5-6|TRBJ2-5
TGTGCCAGCGTCTCCTTGCCCGGGACATTTCAAGAGACCCAGTACTTC
CASVSLPGTFQETQYF
>-|-|TRBV7-9|TRBJ2-5
TGTGCCAGCAGCTTAATGGCCGGGACGGCAGAGACCCAGTACTTC
CASSLMAGTAETQYF
>TRBD1|-|TRBV10-3|TRBJ1-2
TGTGCCAGCAGTCGGACAGGGGAAGTCGGCGGCTACACCTTC
CASSRTGEVGGYTF
>-|-|TRBV2|TRBJ2-7
TGTGCCAGCAGTTTACGATCGGGGGATGAGCAGTACTTC
CASSLRSGDEQYF
>-|many|TRBV19|TRBJ1-4
TGTGCCAGCACGCCCCGAGCTAATGAAAAACTGTTTTTT
CASTPRANEKLFF
>TRBD1|once|TRBV7-9|TRBJ2-5
TGTGCCAGCAGAGAGGACAGGATATCCCGAAAGACCCAGTACTTC
CASREDRISRKTQYF
>TRBD1|once|TRBV25-1|TRBJ2-2
TGTGCCAGCAGAGGGGGACAGGGGCTCGGGGAGCTGTTTTTT
CASRGGQGLGELFF
>TRBD1|-|TRBV29-1|TRBJ1-4
TGCAGCGTTCTCTGGGGGACAGGGGTTGCAACTAATGAAAAACTGTTTTTT
CSVLWGTGVATNEKLFF
>-|few|TRBV6-1|TRBJ1-5
TGTGCCAGCAGTGAAGCTTGGGGAAATAGCAATCAGCCCCAGCATTTT
CASSEAWGNSNQPQHF
>-|few|TRBV7-9|TRBJ2-7
TGTGCCAGCAGCCCGGGGGACCGCCTTAACTACGAGCAGTACTTC
CASSPGDRLNYEQYF
>-|many|TRBV20-1|TRBJ1-2
TGCAGTGCTAGAGATCAGGGATATGGCTACACCTTC
CSARDQGYGYTF
>-|-|TRBV29-1|TRBJ2-7
TGCAGCTTATTTGCGGACATCGGAAGGCAGTACTTC
CSLFADIGRQYF
>TRBD1|few|TRBV9|TRBJ1-5
TGTGCCAGCAGCGTGGGGACAGGGATTGAAGGCAATCAGCCCCAGCATTTT
CASSVGTGIEGNQPQHF
>TRBD1|-|TRBV29-1|TRBJ1-2
TGCAGCGTCGCCGGGACAGGGGGCGCCGTTAACTATGGCTACACCTTC
CSVAGTGGAVNYGYTF
>TRBD1|-|TRBV24-1|TRBJ1-2
TGTGCCATCAGTGACCACAGGGGAATCAACTATGGCTACACCTTC
CAISDHRGINYGYTF
>TRBD1|-|TRBV29-1|TRBJ2-7
TGCAGCGCCAAAACCCCGGGACAGCCTTACGAGCAGTACTTC
CSAKTPGQPYEQYF
>-|few|TRBV7-9|TRBJ2-5
TGTGCCAGCAGCCAATCCACTGGGGCGGGAGAGACCCAGTACTTC
CASSQSTGAGETQYF
>-|-|TRBV24-1|TRBJ1-4
TGTGCCACAGGTCCAGCAGGGAATAATGAAAAACTGTTTTTT
CATGPAGNNEKLFF
>-|many|TRBV7-2|TRBJ2-6
TGTGCCAGCAGCTCACAGATTGGGGCCAACGTCCTGACTTTC
CASSSQIGANVLTF